The rows below give T cell receptor beta chains drawn from one sample of a study of blood T cell repertoires in COVID-19. Assay used: immunoSEQ multiplex PCR; TCRdb lists only in-frame clones, some missing. The sample carries 40,000 to 55,000 clones, about four fifths recorded once. Material: peripheral blood. The source of these receptors is a man aged 45-60 years with active COVID-19. Each CDR3 is given with its conserved first and last residue. Fields, in order: clone size, J gene, D gene, V gene, CDR3 protein, CDR3 DNA. A D gene is named only where the DNA matches it firmly. Not every row has a clone size; where given, it reads once, few, many or a size class.

-	TRBJ2-5	TRBD1	TRBV4-3	CASSPTRDRGRETQYF	TGCGCCAGCAGCCCGACCCGAGACAGGGGAAGGGAGACCCAGTACTTC
few	TRBJ2-3	-	TRBV5-8	CASSLAGGALDTQYF	TGTGCCAGCAGCTTGGCGGGCGGGGCCTTGGATACGCAGTATTTT
-	TRBJ1-5	-	TRBV9	CASSVGESGSWPQHF	TGTGCCAGCAGCGTAGGGGAGTCCGGGAGTTGGCCCCAGCATTTT
-	TRBJ2-5	TRBD2	TRBV6-6	CASSGGAETQYF	TGTGCCAGCAGCGGGGGGGCGGAGACCCAGTACTTC
-	TRBJ2-3	TRBD2	TRBV5-8	CASSLRGEGTDTQYF	TGTGCCAGCAGCTTGCGGGGGGAGGGCACAGATACGCAGTATTTT
-	TRBJ1-5	-	TRBV6-5	CASSYSQGWQPQHF	TGTGCCAGCAGTTACTCTCAGGGGTGGCAGCCCCAGCATTTT
-	TRBJ1-2	TRBD1	TRBV5-4	CASQGTVGGYTF	TGTGCCAGCCAGGGGACAGTTGGTGGCTACACCTTC
-	TRBJ1-1	-	TRBV28	CASSLWSGRNTEAFF	TGTGCCAGCAGTTTATGGTCCGGGAGAAACACTGAAGCTTTCTTT
-	TRBJ2-3	TRBD2	TRBV2	CASLAGGGTQYF	TGTGCCAGTCTAGCGGGGGGCGGTACGCAGTATTTT
-	TRBJ1-1	-	TRBV5-1	CASSSMGLLGTEAFF	TGCGCCAGCAGCTCAATGGGACTCCTGGGCACTGAAGCTTTCTTT
-	TRBJ1-5	-	TRBV10-3	CAITTDPRDQPQHF	TGTGCCATCACTACCGATCCCAGGGATCAGCCCCAGCATTTT
once	TRBJ2-3	TRBD2	TRBV6-5	CASSSPGRGTQYF	TGTGCCAGCAGTTCCCCGGGGAGGGGTACGCAGTATTTT
-	TRBJ1-1	TRBD1	TRBV10-1	CASSEGQGGGTEAFF	TGCGCCAGCAGTGAGGGACAGGGAGGCGGCACTGAAGCTTTCTTT
few	TRBJ2-1	TRBD2	TRBV11-2	CASQTSNYNEQFF	TGTGCCAGCCAGACTAGCAATTACAATGAGCAGTTCTTC
-	TRBJ1-5	TRBD1	TRBV28	CASTSGGSRQPQHF	TGTGCCAGCACTTCAGGGGGGTCACGGCAGCCCCAGCATTTT
-	TRBJ2-5	-	TRBV3-1/TRBV3-2	CASSHYQETQYF	TGTGCCAGCAGCCACTACCAAGAGACCCAGTACTTC
-	TRBJ1-2	TRBD1	TRBV6-2/TRBV6-3	CASSYPPGQDYGYTF	TGTGCCAGCAGTTACCCGCCGGGACAGGATTATGGCTACACCTTC
-	TRBJ2-3	TRBD1	TRBV5-1	CASSPGQATDTQYF	TGCGCCAGCAGCCCCGGACAGGCGACGGATACGCAGTATTTT
-	TRBJ2-3	-	TRBV4-1	CASSQDRQASTDTQYF	TGCGCCAGCAGCCAAGATCGCCAAGCTAGCACAGATACGCAGTATTTT
few	TRBJ1-5	TRBD1	TRBV24-1	CATAHSGTGDYQPQHF	TGTGCCACCGCGCATTCGGGGACAGGAGATTATCAGCCCCAGCATTTT
-	TRBJ1-5	-	TRBV5-5	CASSLGHNNQPQHF	TGTGCCAGCAGCTTGGGACACAACAATCAGCCCCAGCATTTT
-	TRBJ2-1	TRBD1	TRBV7-9	CASSLSRGQGGGNEQFF	TGTGCCAGCAGCTTAAGCCGTGGACAGGGGGGAGGGAATGAGCAGTTCTTC
-	TRBJ1-5	-	TRBV3-1/TRBV3-2	CASSQGHFPEQPQHF	TGTGCCAGCAGCCAGGGCCATTTTCCGGAACAGCCCCAGCATTTT
-	TRBJ2-2	TRBD1	TRBV19	CASSPWTGANTGELFF	TGTGCCAGTAGTCCGTGGACAGGAGCGAACACCGGGGAGCTGTTTTTT
few	TRBJ2-2	TRBD1	TRBV6-5	CASSRTGDLSGELFF	TGTGCCAGCAGTCGGACAGGGGATCTTTCCGGGGAGCTGTTTTTT
-	TRBJ2-7	TRBD1	TRBV14	CASRQKLRDRGRYEQYF	TGTGCCAGCAGGCAAAAACTCCGGGACAGGGGGCGATACGAGCAGTACTTC
-	TRBJ1-5	-	TRBV2	CASRGARVSNQPQHF	TGTGCCAGCAGAGGAGCCAGGGTTAGCAATCAGCCCCAGCATTTT
-	TRBJ1-4	-	TRBV6-5	CASRREWSEKLFF	TGTGCCAGTCGGAGGGAATGGAGTGAAAAACTGTTTTTT
-	TRBJ2-5	TRBD2	TRBV6-5	CASSRLAGTETQYF	TGTGCCAGCAGCCGATTAGCGGGGACGGAGACCCAGTACTTC
-	TRBJ1-6	TRBD1	TRBV7-8	CASSLASPGQGIWAYNSPLHF	TGTGCCAGCAGCTTAGCCTCACCGGGACAGGGGATTTGGGCTTATAATTCACCCCTCCACTTT
-	TRBJ2-7	TRBD2	TRBV15	CATSRDGGGIYEQYF	TGTGCCACCAGCAGAGACGGCGGGGGGATCTACGAGCAGTACTTC
-	TRBJ1-2	TRBD1	TRBV9	CASSANRGAYGYTF	TGTGCCAGCAGCGCAAACAGGGGAGCCTATGGCTACACCTTC
once	TRBJ1-1	-	TRBV9	CASSVTGYTEAFF	TGTGCCAGCAGCGTAACAGGGTACACTGAAGCTTTCTTT
-	TRBJ2-2	TRBD2	TRBV9	CASSVLAGGYTGELFF	TGTGCCAGCAGCGTACTAGCGGGGGGCTACACCGGGGAGCTGTTTTTT
-	TRBJ2-7	-	TRBV5-1	CASSLVTIEGYEQYF	TGCGCCAGCAGCTTGGTTACTATTGAAGGTTACGAGCAGTACTTC
-	TRBJ1-2	-	TRBV25-1	CASSEPRTPGNYGYTF	TGTGCCAGCAGTGAACCCAGGACACCCGGTAACTATGGCTACACCTTC
-	TRBJ2-7	TRBD2	TRBV20-1	CSASGRGGSYEQYF	TGCAGTGCTAGTGGGCGGGGGGGATCCTACGAGCAGTACTTC
-	TRBJ1-6	TRBD1	TRBV19	CASKGQGDSPLHF	TGTGCCAGTAAGGGTCAGGGGGATTCACCCCTCCACTTT
-	TRBJ1-2	TRBD1	TRBV15	CATSRDLGRGHGYTF	TGTGCCACCAGCAGAGATCTTGGCAGGGGGCATGGCTACACCTTC
once	TRBJ2-6	-	TRBV5-4	CASSPDQSGANVLTF	TGTGCCAGCAGCCCAGATCAGTCTGGGGCCAACGTCCTGACTTTC
-	TRBJ2-1	-	TRBV7-8	CASSLTDAGRRQFF	TGTGCCAGCAGCTTAACGGACGCGGGGCGGAGGCAGTTCTTC
-	TRBJ1-1	-	TRBV10-1	CASSGSDNTEAFF	TGCGCCAGCAGCGGGTCGGATAACACTGAAGCTTTCTTT
-	TRBJ1-4	TRBD1	TRBV19	CASSVWDRGEKLFF	TGTGCCAGTAGTGTGTGGGACAGAGGCGAAAAACTGTTTTTT
medium-sized	TRBJ1-3	-	TRBV6-5	CASSPGGGGNTIYF	TGTGCCAGCAGCCCCGGTGGAGGAGGAAACACCATATATTTT
-	TRBJ1-3	-	TRBV6-4	CASKIDSSGNTIYF	TGTGCCAGCAAAATCGACAGCTCTGGAAACACCATATATTTT
-	TRBJ1-4	TRBD1	TRBV7-9	CASSLVTGFGEKLFF	TGTGCCAGCAGCTTAGTGACAGGGTTCGGAGAAAAACTGTTTTTT
-	TRBJ1-2	TRBD1	TRBV6-5	CASRNRDRGYGYTF	TGTGCCAGCAGGAACCGGGACAGGGGCTATGGCTACACCTTC
once	TRBJ2-1	-	TRBV12-3/TRBV12-4	CASSALEGDEQFF	TGTGCCAGCAGTGCCTTGGAAGGGGATGAGCAGTTCTTC
-	TRBJ2-1	-	TRBV11-2	CASSLVLSGGRLYNEQFF	TGTGCCAGCAGCTTAGTATTGTCCGGGGGGCGTCTTTACAATGAGCAGTTCTTC
-	TRBJ2-1	TRBD2	TRBV19	CASSRASGGLSSYNEQFF	TGTGCCAGTAGTCGGGCTAGCGGGGGCCTGAGCTCCTACAATGAGCAGTTCTTC
few	TRBJ2-5	-	TRBV5-1	CASTPGETQYF	TGCGCCAGCACTCCCGGAGAGACCCAGTACTTC
-	TRBJ2-7	TRBD2	TRBV4-2	CASSQGGSGTYEQYF	TGTGCCAGCAGCCAAGGAGGGAGCGGGACCTACGAGCAGTACTTC